The entry that follows covers one TCR beta chain sequence. V was trimmed by 1 base and J by 4 bases, leaving 8 bases between them. Germline V gene lookup returns CDR1 MNHNY and CDR2 SVGAGI (reference sequence). The CDR3 extends over 13 amino acids. Methods used by the authors: The assay estimated nucleated cells by amplifying reference gene primers. Using immunoSEQ multiplex PCR, the repertoire was profiled, and TCRdb retains in-frame clones only, with some absent. V, J and clone size reflect that table, while D and trimming were determined from the DNA. The sample includes 250,000 or so clones, approximately 86% of them seen just once. The record originates from a study of blood T cell repertoires in COVID-19. Study-level background: Samples representing acute and convalescent COVID-19 were sourced from the United States, Italy and Spain. The cDNA or gDNA used as material had been derived from T cells, B-cell-depleted T cells, or PBMCs.

The sample taken for sequencing was peripheral blood. The chain employs TRBV6-6 and TRBJ2-7; D remains unclear. This TCR was sampled from a woman in her twenties or thirties with acute or convalescent COVID-19. The CDR3 nucleotides read TGTGCCAGCAGTTACTTTCCAGAATACGAGCAGTACTTC. This translates into CASSYFPEYEQYF.